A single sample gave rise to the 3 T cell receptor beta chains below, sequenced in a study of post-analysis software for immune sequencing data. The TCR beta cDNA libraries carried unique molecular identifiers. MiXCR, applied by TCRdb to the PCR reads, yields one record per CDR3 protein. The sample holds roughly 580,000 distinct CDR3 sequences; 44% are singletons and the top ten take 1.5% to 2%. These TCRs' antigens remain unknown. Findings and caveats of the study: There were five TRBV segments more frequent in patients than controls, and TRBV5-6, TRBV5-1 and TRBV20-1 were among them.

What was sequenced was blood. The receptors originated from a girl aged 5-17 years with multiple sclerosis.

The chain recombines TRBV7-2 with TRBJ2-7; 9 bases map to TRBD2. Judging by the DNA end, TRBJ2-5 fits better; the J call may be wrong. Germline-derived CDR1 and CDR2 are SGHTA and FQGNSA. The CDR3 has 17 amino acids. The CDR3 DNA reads TGTGCCAGCAGCTTACGCGCTAGCGGGATCAGGGCGGAGACCCAGTACTTC. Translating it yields CASSLRASGIRAETQYF.

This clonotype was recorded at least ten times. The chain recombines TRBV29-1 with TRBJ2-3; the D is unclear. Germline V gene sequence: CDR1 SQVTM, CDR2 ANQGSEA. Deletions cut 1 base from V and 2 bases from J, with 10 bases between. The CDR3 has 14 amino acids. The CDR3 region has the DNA TGCAGCGTTGAAGGGGGTAGGACCACAGATACGCAGTATTTT. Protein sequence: CSVEGGRTTDTQYF.

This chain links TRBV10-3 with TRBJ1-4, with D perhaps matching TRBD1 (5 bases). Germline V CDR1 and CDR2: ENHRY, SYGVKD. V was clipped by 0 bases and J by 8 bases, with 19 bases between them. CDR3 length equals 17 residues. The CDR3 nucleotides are TGTGCCATCAGTGAGTCGATCCTACCGGGACGACCAGAAAAACTGTTTTTT. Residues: CAISESILPGRPEKLFF.